Listed below are T cell receptor beta chains from one sample, sequenced in a study of CD8 T cells in ankylosing spondylitis. TCRdb fed the 5' RACE reads into MiXCR, producing one record per CDR3 protein. Of hundreds of thousands of distinct CDR3 sequences listed, about 25% are singletons. The sequenced sample consisted of blood, either unsorted or a sorted T cell fraction (not recorded which). These receptors came from a male donor with ankylosing spondylitis. Both conserved end residues are part of each CDR3. D genes are given only for firm matches. Rows give clone size only sometimes, using once, few, many, or a class for an expanded clone.

V gene	D gene	clone size	J gene	CDR3 DNA	CDR3 protein
TRBV20-1	-	few	TRBJ2-5	TGCAGTGCTCGGACTATCCAAGAGACCCAGTACTTC	CSARTIQETQYF
TRBV20-1	TRBD2	-	TRBJ2-3	TGCAGTGCTACCTCTAGCGGTGAAATTAGCACAGATACGCAGTATTTT	CSATSSGEISTDTQYF
TRBV12-3/TRBV12-4	TRBD1	-	TRBJ2-7	TGTGCCAGCAGTACCCGGACAGGGGGCGGATACGAGCAGTACTTC	CASSTRTGGGYEQYF
TRBV10-3	TRBD1	-	TRBJ1-2	TGTGCCATCGGACAGGGAGACTATGGCTACACCTTC	CAIGQGDYGYTF
TRBV29-1	-	-	TRBJ2-3	TGCAGCGCTAGAAGGACCCTGGGCGATACGCAGTATTTT	CSARRTLGDTQYF
TRBV7-9	-	-	TRBJ2-3	TGTGCCAGCAGCTTAGTAGTTCCAGATACGCAGTATTTT	CASSLVVPDTQYF
TRBV25-1	TRBD1	few	TRBJ2-5	TGTGCCAGCAGTCCTCAACAGGGGATGGGAGAGACCCAGTACTTC	CASSPQQGMGETQYF
TRBV20-1	-	few	TRBJ1-2	TGCAGTTCTCCCCAGGCGGCACAGACAGATAACTATGGCTACACCTTC	CSSPQAAQTDNYGYTF
TRBV10-3	-	many	TRBJ2-3	TGTGCCATCAGCATCGGAGGGGTCACAGATACGCAGTATTTT	CAISIGGVTDTQYF
TRBV19	-	-	TRBJ2-6	TGTGCCAGTAGAGGGACTGGGGCCAACGTCCTGACTTTC	CASRGTGANVLTF
TRBV27	TRBD1	few	TRBJ1-5	TGTGCCAGCAGCCCTTGGACAGGGGGTTTTCAGCCCCAGCATTTT	CASSPWTGGFQPQHF
TRBV6-1	-	few	TRBJ2-1	TGTGCCACAGTGGGGGGGCCGGTCCCCAATGAGCAGTTCTTC	CATVGGPVPNEQFF
TRBV12-3/TRBV12-4	-	-	TRBJ2-5	TGTGCCAGCACCCTTGGCGGATTCCAAGAGACCCAGTACTTC	CASTLGGFQETQYF
TRBV7-9	-	few	TRBJ2-2	TGTGCCAGCAGCTTTGCGGTGGGAACCGGGGAGCTGTTTTTT	CASSFAVGTGELFF
TRBV5-1	-	few	TRBJ1-2	TGCGCCAGCAGCTTGGAGGGGCCGCCCGATTACCTTGGCTACACCTTC	CASSLEGPPDYLGYTF
TRBV12-5	-	few	TRBJ2-2	TGTGCTAGTGGTTGGGACTTACCGAACACCGGGGAGCTGTTTTTT	CASGWDLPNTGELFF
TRBV6-5	-	few	TRBJ2-5	TGTGCCAGCAGTTCAAAGGGGGGTCTGGAGACCCAGTACTTC	CASSSKGGLETQYF
TRBV6-2/TRBV6-3	TRBD1	-	TRBJ1-1	TGTGCCAGCAGCGAAACTAACAGGGGGCTAGGGACTGAAGCTTTCTTT	CASSETNRGLGTEAFF
TRBV5-1	-	-	TRBJ2-3	TGCGCCAGCAAAAGGGCTTCGGCGGATAGCACAGATACGCAGTATTTT	CASKRASADSTDTQYF
TRBV6-5	-	few	TRBJ2-1	TGTGCCAGCAGTACCCTAGTCGGTGAGCAGTTCTTC	CASSTLVGEQFF
TRBV27	TRBD1	-	TRBJ2-2	TGTGCCACCCGGACAGGACTGAACACCGGGGAGCTGTTTTTT	CATRTGLNTGELFF
TRBV25-1	-	-	TRBJ1-5	TGTGCCACCGTAATGGGAGGGCAAGGCAATCAGCCCCAGCATTTT	CATVMGGQGNQPQHF
TRBV15	-	-	TRBJ2-5	TGTGCCACCAGCAGAGATTATTCGGAGACCCAGTACTTC	CATSRDYSETQYF
TRBV29-1	-	few	TRBJ2-2	TGCAGCGTTGAAGCTGACCTAACCAGGGAGCTGTTTTTT	CSVEADLTRELFF
TRBV11-1	TRBD2	few	TRBJ2-1	TGTGCCAGCAGCCTCAAGGGGACTAGCGGGAGGGGGACCTACAATGAGCAGTTCTTC	CASSLKGTSGRGTYNEQFF
TRBV5-1	TRBD2	-	TRBJ2-1	TGCGCCAGCAGTTTCTCCCCCGGGACTAGCCCGAGTGAGCAGTTCTTC	CASSFSPGTSPSEQFF
TRBV19	-	few	TRBJ1-5	TGTGCCAGTAGTTCCCCACGGGGGAGCAATCAGCCCCAGCATTTT	CASSSPRGSNQPQHF